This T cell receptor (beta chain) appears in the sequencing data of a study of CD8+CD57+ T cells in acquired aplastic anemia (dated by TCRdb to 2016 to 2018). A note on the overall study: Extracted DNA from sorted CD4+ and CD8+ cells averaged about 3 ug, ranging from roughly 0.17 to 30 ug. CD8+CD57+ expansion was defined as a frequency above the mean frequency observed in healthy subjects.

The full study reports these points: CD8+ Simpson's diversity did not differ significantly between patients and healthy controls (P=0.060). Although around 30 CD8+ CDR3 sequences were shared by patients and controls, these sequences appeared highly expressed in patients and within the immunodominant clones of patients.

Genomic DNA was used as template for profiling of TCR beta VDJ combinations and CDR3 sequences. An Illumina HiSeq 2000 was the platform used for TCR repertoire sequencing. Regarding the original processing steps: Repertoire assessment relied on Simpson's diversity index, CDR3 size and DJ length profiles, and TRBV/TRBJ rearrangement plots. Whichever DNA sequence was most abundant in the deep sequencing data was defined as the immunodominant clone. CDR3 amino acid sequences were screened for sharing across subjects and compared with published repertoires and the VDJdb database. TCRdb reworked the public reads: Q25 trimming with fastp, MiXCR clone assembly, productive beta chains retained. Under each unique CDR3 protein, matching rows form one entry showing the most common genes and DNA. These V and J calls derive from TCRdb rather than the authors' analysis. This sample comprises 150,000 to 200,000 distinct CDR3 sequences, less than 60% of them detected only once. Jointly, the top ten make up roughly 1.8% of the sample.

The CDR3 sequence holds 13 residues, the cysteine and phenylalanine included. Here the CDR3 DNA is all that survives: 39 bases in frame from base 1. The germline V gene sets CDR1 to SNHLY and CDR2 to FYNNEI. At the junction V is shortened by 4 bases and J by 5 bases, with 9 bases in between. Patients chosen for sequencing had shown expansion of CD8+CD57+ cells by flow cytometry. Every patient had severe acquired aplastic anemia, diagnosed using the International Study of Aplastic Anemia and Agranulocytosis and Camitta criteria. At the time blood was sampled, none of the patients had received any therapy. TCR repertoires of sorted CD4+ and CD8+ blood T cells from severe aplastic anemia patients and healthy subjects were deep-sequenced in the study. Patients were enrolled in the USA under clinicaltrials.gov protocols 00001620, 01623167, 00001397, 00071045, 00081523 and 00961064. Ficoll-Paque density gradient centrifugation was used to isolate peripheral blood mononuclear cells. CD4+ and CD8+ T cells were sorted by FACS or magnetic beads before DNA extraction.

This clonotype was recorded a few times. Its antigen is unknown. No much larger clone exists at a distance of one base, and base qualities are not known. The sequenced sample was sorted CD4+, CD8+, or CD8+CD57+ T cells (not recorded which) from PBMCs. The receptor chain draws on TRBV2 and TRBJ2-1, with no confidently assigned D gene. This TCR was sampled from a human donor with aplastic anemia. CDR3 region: CASSVLVDNEQFF. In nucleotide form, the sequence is TGTGCCAGCAGTGTTCTAGTAGACAATGAGCAGTTCTTC.